These 32 T cell receptor beta chains share one sample of origin, sequenced in a study of a mutant IDH1 vaccine in newly diagnosed glioma. Time point given: week 35, safety follow-up. The study gave 300 ug of mutant IDH1 20-mer peptide per vaccine dose, with topical imiquimod. Antigen specificity for these receptors is unknown. The data were produced by immunoSEQ multiplex PCR, yet TCRdb's version contains in-frame clones alone and is incomplete. Among about 54,000 clones listed, 84% were seen once. This sample comprised PBMCs, obtained from a glioma patient whose treatment included an IDH1 peptide vaccine. These receptors were obtained from a woman aged 18-30 years with glioma.

The genes are TRBV5-5 and TRBJ2-2, with 8 nucleotides matching TRBD1. Germline lookup yields CDR1 SGHKS and CDR2 YYEKEE (reference sequence). With 0 bases clipped from V and 7 bases from J, the junction kept 8 bases outside the gene matches. The CDR3 sequence is 16 residues long. The CDR3 DNA follows: TGTGCCAGCAGCTTGGTGGCCAGGGGGCTCGACGGGGAGCTGTTTTTT. This translates into CASSLVARGLDGELFF.

The rearrangement uses TRBV23-1 and TRBJ2-7, with 10 bases aligning to TRBD1. TRBV23-1 is flagged as an ORF with uncertain function. V lost 0 bases, J lost 3 bases, and 8 bases stayed unmatched. CDR3 size: 17 residues. CDR3: CASSQSRGDRGIYEQYF. CDR3 in DNA: TGCGCCAGCAGTCAATCGAGAGGGGACAGGGGCATCTACGAGCAGTACTTC.

The chain links TRBV29-1 to TRBJ1-2; D ambiguous. The CDR3 contains 13 residues. Germline lookup yields CDR1 SQVTM and CDR2 ANQGSEA. Trimming stripped 5 bases from V and 4 bases from J, with 14 bases between. CDR3 sequence reads: CSVLEGMGYGYTF. DNA of the CDR3: TGCAGCGTTCTTGAAGGGATGGGCTATGGCTACACCTTC.

On this clone itself: One end of the junction fails to match germline, which may point to a read error. V gene TRBV7-7 combines with J gene TRBJ2-1; D ambiguous. The CDR3 is made up of 14 amino acids. The germline V gene encodes CDR1 SSHAT and CDR2 FNYEAQ (reference sequence). The CDR3 DNA follows: TGTGCTAGCAGCTTAGCTGGGGTATTCAATGAGCAGTTCTTC. It encodes CASSLAGVFNEQFF.

The CDR3 nucleotides read TGCGCCAGCAGCTTGGAGCCCGGGGACACTGAAGCTTTCTTT. This translates into CASSLEPGDTEAFF. The chain is built from TRBV5-1 and TRBJ1-1; D is undetermined. Trimming shortened V by 0 bases and J by 3 bases, and 9 bases separated the two germline ends. Germline V lookup: CDR1 SGHRS, CDR2 YFSETQ. The CDR3 runs 14 residues.

V is TRBV5-6 and J is TRBJ1-1; weak D call: TRBD1 (6 bases). In germline, CDR1 is SGHDT, CDR2 YYEEEE. V dropped 0 bases and J dropped 0 bases, with 12 bases sitting between them. This CDR3 has 16 amino acids. The chain's CDR3 is CASSLGQGFMNTEAFF. CDR3 in DNA: TGTGCCAGCAGCTTGGGTCAGGGGTTCATGAACACTGAAGCTTTCTTT.

The chain couples TRBV10-3 to TRBJ1-3; D is possibly TRBD1 (5 bases). This CDR3 comprises 16 residues. CDR1 and CDR2 (germline): ENHRY, SYGVKD. The V and J ends lost 2 bases and 4 bases respectively, with 15 bases between them. For the CDR3, the DNA is TGTGCCATCAGTGAGGGGGCCTTAAGTTACGGAAACACCATATATTTT. Its translation: CAISEGALSYGNTIYF.

The gene calls are TRBV5-5 and TRBJ1-1; D unresolved. Trimming removed 0 bases from V and 6 bases from J, with 6 bases in between. The CDR3 is 12 amino acids. CDR1 is SGHKS and CDR2 is YYEKEE in the germline V gene (reference sequence). This CDR3 reads CASSLGGPEAFF. DNA of the CDR3: TGTGCCAGCAGCTTGGGCGGACCTGAAGCTTTCTTT. Full variable domain (outside the CDR3, taken from reference TRBV5-5 and TRBJ1-1): DAGVTQSPTHLIKTRGQQVTLRCSPISGHKSVSWYQQVLGQGPQFIFQYYEKEERGRGNFPDRFSARQFPNYSSELNVNALLLGDSALYLCASSLGGPEAFFGQGTRLTVV.

V gene TRBV19 combines with J gene TRBJ1-1; D is perhaps TRBD1 (5 bases). The CDR3 runs 14 residues. V lost 4 bases and J lost 0, with 9 bases in between. CDR1 is LNHDA, CDR2 SQIVND, per germline (reference sequence). This chain's CDR3 is CASSTGTVNTEAFF. In nucleotides, the CDR3 is TGTGCCAGTAGTACAGGGACTGTGAACACTGAAGCTTTCTTT. The whole variable domain, remainder taken from reference TRBV19 and TRBJ1-1, is DGGITQSPKYLFRKEGQNVTLSCEQNLNHDAMYWYRQDPGQGLRLIYYSQIVNDFQKGDIAEGYSVSREKKESFPLTVTSAQKNPTAFYLCASSTGTVNTEAFFGQGTRLTVV.

The chain couples TRBV4-1 to TRBJ2-7; 7 bases line up with TRBD2. Germline lookup yields CDR1 MGHRA and CDR2 YSYEKL. The CDR3 covers 18 residues. V gave up 0 bases and J gave up 0 bases; unmatched junction bases: 11. Written as DNA, the CDR3 is TGCGCCAGCAGCCAAGATGGGGGGGGTCCGGGGACCTCCTACGAGCAGTACTTC. Protein product: CASSQDGGGPGTSYEQYF.

V and J are TRBV6-5 and TRBJ1-2; D call uncertain. Trimming cost V 2 bases and J 3 bases, with 10 bases left between them. The germline V gene has CDR1 MNHEY and CDR2 SVGAGI. The CDR3 totals 14 residues. For the CDR3, the DNA is TGTGCCAGCAGTTACAGGCGCCTTGACTATGGCTACACCTTC. Translated: CASSYRRLDYGYTF.

The V gene is TRBV28, the J gene TRBJ2-3; D might be TRBD1 (6 bases). Trimming took 6 bases from V and 2 from J, leaving 24 bases between them. Germline CDR1 reads MDHEN; CDR2 reads SYDVKM. This CDR3 comprises 18 residues. CDR3 nucleotides: TGTGCCAGCAGCCACCTCAAAAATCCGGGACAAGACACAGATACGCAGTATTTT. Amino acids: CASSHLKNPGQDTDTQYF. Full variable domain (missing parts from reference TRBV28 and TRBJ2-3): DVKVTQSSRYLVKRTGEKVFLECVQDMDHENMFWYRQDPGLGLRLIYFSYDVKMKEKGDIPEGYSVSREKKERFSLILESASTNQTSMYLCASSHLKNPGQDTDTQYFGPGTRLTVL.

The V gene is TRBV4-3, the J gene TRBJ1-2; D is undetermined. The CDR3 loop spans 15 amino acids. Trimming cost V 3 bases and J 5 bases, with 16 bases left between them. Germline V CDR1 and CDR2: LGHNA, YSLEER. The CDR3 region has the DNA TGCGCCAGCAGCCACGCCGGAAGGCCTCAATATGGCTACACCTTC. As protein: CASSHAGRPQYGYTF.

The chain is built from TRBV7-6 and TRBJ1-1; the D is unclear. V lost 2 bases, J lost 0 bases, and 16 bases lay in between. The CDR3 sequence is 17 residues long. Germline V gene lookup returns CDR1 SGHVS and CDR2 FNYEAQ. The CDR3 DNA reads TGTGCCAGCAGCTTAAAAACGGCCAGGACCTTGAACACTGAAGCTTTCTTT. Its protein product is CASSLKTARTLNTEAFF.

This clone was detected a few times. The chain employs TRBV6-1 and TRBJ1-1; D is unclear. This CDR3 spans 14 amino acids. Germline loops: CDR1 MNHNS, CDR2 SASEGT. Trimming took 2 bases from V and 8 from J, leaving 15 bases between them. The chain's CDR3 is CASSERAGLFEAFF. In DNA form, the CDR3 reads TGTGCCAGCAGTGAACGGGCAGGCCTGTTCGAAGCTTTCTTT.

For the CDR3, the DNA is TGCGCCAGCAGCCAAGAGGTTACAGCTTTGAACACTGAAGCTTTCTTT. The encoded protein is CASSQEVTALNTEAFF. This rearrangement joins TRBV4-3 to TRBJ1-1; unclear D gene. The germline V gene has CDR1 LGHNA and CDR2 YSLEER. CDR3 length: 16 residues. V was clipped by 0 bases and J by 0 bases, with 11 bases between them.

The chain recombines TRBV29-1 with TRBJ2-7, with D possibly matching TRBD1 (6 bases). CDR1 and CDR2 (germline): SQVTM, ANQGSEA. Trimming took off 8 bases at V and 3 bases at J, with 20 bases between the two ends. This CDR3 has 14 amino acids. For the CDR3, the DNA is TGCAGCACCTACGGTAGGGGGTGTAACTACGAGCAGTACTTC. This encodes CSTYGRGCNYEQYF.

The chain uses TRBV6-6 and TRBJ1-5; a possible D gene is TRBD1 (6 bases). The germline gives CDR1 MNHNY, CDR2 SVGAGI (reference sequence). The CDR3 is 15 residues long. The ends were cut back, 5 bases at V and 0 bases at J, with 11 bases in the middle. In DNA form, the CDR3 reads TGTGCCAGCAGTAACAGGGTCTATAGCAATCAGCCCCAGCATTTT. It is translated as CASSNRVYSNQPQHF.

DNA for the CDR3: TGTGCCAGCAGCCCCGGACTAGCGGGCTCCCGAGGGGGGAGATGGAACGAGCAGTACTTC. Translating it yields CASSPGLAGSRGGRWNEQYF. The chain recombines TRBV7-3 with TRBJ2-7; 11 positions agree with TRBD2. After removal of 5 bases from V and 5 bases from J, the junction contained 23 bases not matched to a gene. Germline V gene sequence: CDR1 SGHTA, CDR2 FQGTGA. The CDR3 sequence is 20 residues long.

This clone was observed a single time. The V gene is TRBV5-1, the J gene TRBJ2-7; TRBD1 aligns across 9 bases. V trimming: 3 bases; J trimming: 3 bases; junction bases outside the gene matches: 10. The CDR3 is 16 residues long. CDR1 and CDR2 from the germline V gene are SGHRS and YFSETQ. The CDR3, as DNA: TGCGCCAGCAGCTCCCCACAGGGGGCGGCCCGCTACGAGCAGTACTTC. It translates to CASSSPQGAARYEQYF. The full variable domain, with the rest looked up from reference TRBV5-1 and TRBJ2-7, is KAGVTQTPRYLIKTRGQQVTLSCSPISGHRSVSWYQQTPGQGLQFLFEYFSETQRNKGNFPGRFSGRQFSNSRSEMNVSTLELGDSALYLCASSSPQGAARYEQYFGPGTRLTVT.

The gene calls are TRBV11-3 and TRBJ2-1; TRBD1 agrees at 10 bases. Germline V gene sequence: CDR1 SGHNT, CDR2 YENEEA. CDR3 length: 17 residues. Unmatched junction bases numbered 10, after V lost 5 bases and J lost 3 bases. CDR3 DNA: TGTGCCAGCAGCCCGACCCGGGACAGGGGCGACTACAATGAGCAGTTCTTC. Protein: CASSPTRDRGDYNEQFF.

This clone was picked up a small number of times. The V gene is TRBV10-3, the J gene TRBJ1-2; tentatively, D is TRBD1 (6 bases). In germline, CDR1 is ENHRY, CDR2 SYGVKD. V lost 6 bases and J lost 1, with 12 bases in between. This CDR3 contains 14 residues. The chain's CDR3 is CAISPLQGNYGYTF. The CDR3 bases are TGTGCCATCAGCCCATTACAGGGTAACTATGGCTACACCTTC.

V gene TRBV7-9 combines with J gene TRBJ1-2; D not certain. This CDR3 is built from 17 residues. V was shortened by 6 bases and J by 0 bases, with 20 bases between the two germline ends. Germline CDR1 SEHNR, CDR2 FQNEAQ (reference sequence). The CDR3 sequence: CASRPSLGRDPNYGYTF. The CDR3 bases are TGTGCCAGCAGACCCTCATTAGGCCGAGACCCTAACTATGGCTACACCTTC.

The chain is built from TRBV6-4 and TRBJ2-3, with 11 bases fitting TRBD2. The length of the CDR3 is 16 residues. The V gene's germline CDR1 is MRHNA and CDR2 SNTAGT. V lost 0 bases to trimming and J lost 3 bases; unmatched junction nucleotides: 2. The DNA for the CDR3 is TGTGCCAGCAGTGACTCGACTAGCGGGAAAACAGATACGCAGTATTTT. Its translation: CASSDSTSGKTDTQYF.

This rearrangement joins TRBV6-5 to TRBJ2-5; TRBD1 matches at 11 bases. V gave up 4 bases and J gave up 5 bases; unmatched junction bases: 6. CDR1 is MNHEY, CDR2 SVGAGI, per germline. The CDR3 consists of 15 residues. The CDR3 DNA follows: TGTGCCAGCAGTTCTGGACAGGGGGCGCTGGAGACCCAGTACTTC. It is translated as CASSSGQGALETQYF.

The genes are TRBV9 and TRBJ2-5, with 15 bases fitting TRBD2. The germline V gene has CDR1 SGDLS and CDR2 YYNGEE. J was trimmed by 4 bases and V by 3 bases; bases with no gene match: 7. The CDR3 has 17 amino acids. The CDR3 DNA sequence: TGTGCCAGCAGCGACGGACTAGCGGGGGGGCTTGGAGAGACCCAGTACTTC. Protein product: CASSDGLAGGLGETQYF.

This chain uses TRBV6-5 with TRBJ1-5, with 7 bases aligning to TRBD1. Germline CDR1 reads MNHEY; CDR2 reads SVGAGI. V was pared by 4 bases and J by 7 bases, with 7 bases of the junction left unmatched. This CDR3 has 14 residues. The CDR3 DNA is TGTGCCAGCAGTTCCTACAGGGGAGGCCAGCCCCAGCATTTT. It is translated as CASSSYRGGQPQHF.

The chain is built from TRBV11-2 and TRBJ2-3; D uncertain. The CDR3 has 16 residues. CDR1 and CDR2 from the germline V gene are SGHAT and FQNNGV. Trimming removed 10 bases at V and 0 bases at J, with 20 bases between. CDR3 protein: CAISPFNVSSTDTQYF. CDR3 sequence (DNA): TGTGCCATTTCGCCCTTCAACGTTTCTAGCACAGATACGCAGTATTTT.

This clone was recorded once. The chain couples TRBV23-1 to TRBJ1-3; D is unclear. TRBV23-1 is identified as an open reading frame with a role that is uncertain. The CDR3 spans 17 residues. Trimming shortened V by 1 base and J by 0 bases, and 13 bases separated the two germline ends. CDR3 coding DNA: TGCGCCAGCAGTCAATGGCAGGAAGAAAGCTCTGGAAACACCATATATTTT. Its translation is CASSQWQEESSGNTIYF.

A few counts support this clone. V and J are TRBV7-6 and TRBJ2-7, with TRBD2 matching 9 bases. Trimming removed 3 bases from V and 0 bases from J; junction bases left unmatched: 12. CDR1 SGHVS and CDR2 FNYEAQ come from the germline V gene. CDR3 length: 18 amino acids. CDR3 loop: CASSLAHTSGPSSYEQYF. In DNA form, the CDR3 reads TGTGCCAGCAGCTTGGCCCACACTAGCGGGCCGAGCTCCTACGAGCAGTACTTC.

V is TRBV19 and J is TRBJ1-4, with a possible D match to TRBD1 (5 bases). V lost 7 bases and J lost 2, with 14 bases in between. Germline assignment: CDR1 LNHDA and CDR2 SQIVND (reference sequence). The CDR3 has 15 amino acids. The CDR3 spells CASTSRGGTNEKLFF. The CDR3 nucleotides read TGTGCCAGTACCTCCCGGGGGGGGACTAATGAAAAACTGTTTTTT.

The chain has TRBV5-1 and TRBJ1-1, with TRBD1 as a possible D gene (5 bases). V was shortened by 2 bases and J by 5 bases, with 13 bases between the two germline ends. Germline values: CDR1 SGHRS, CDR2 YFSETQ. There are 14 residues in the CDR3. The CDR3 spells CASSLVSGHTEAFF. In DNA form, the CDR3 reads TGCGCCAGCAGCTTAGTATCGGGGCATACTGAAGCTTTCTTT.